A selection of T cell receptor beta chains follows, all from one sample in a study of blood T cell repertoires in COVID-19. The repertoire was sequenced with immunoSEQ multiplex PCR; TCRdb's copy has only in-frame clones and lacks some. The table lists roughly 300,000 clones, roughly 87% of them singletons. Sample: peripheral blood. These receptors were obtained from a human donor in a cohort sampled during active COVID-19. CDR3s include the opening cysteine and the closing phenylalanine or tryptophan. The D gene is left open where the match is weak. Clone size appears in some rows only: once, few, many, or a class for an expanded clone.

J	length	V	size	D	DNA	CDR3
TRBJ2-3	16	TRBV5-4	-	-	TGTGCCAGCAGCTCCGCCAAAACAGGGAACACAGATACGCAGTATTTT	CASSSAKTGNTDTQYF
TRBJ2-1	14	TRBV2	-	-	TGTGCCAGCACCGCGACGGGTGGGTACAATGAGCAGTTCTTC	CASTATGGYNEQFF
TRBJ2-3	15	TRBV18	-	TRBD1	TGTGCCAGCTCACCCAGACAGGGTATCACAGATACGCAGTATTTT	CASSPRQGITDTQYF
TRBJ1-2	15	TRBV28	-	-	TGTGCCAGCAGTTCGGGGGTTTCGACGGGCTATGGCTACACCTTC	CASSSGVSTGYGYTF
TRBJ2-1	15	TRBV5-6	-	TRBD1	TGTGCCAGCAGCTTAGTGTCGGGACAGGTTTATGAGCAGTTCTTC	CASSLVSGQVYEQFF
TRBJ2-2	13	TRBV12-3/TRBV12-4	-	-	TGTGCCAGCAGTTTACGGGAAACCGGGGAGCTGTTTTTT	CASSLRETGELFF
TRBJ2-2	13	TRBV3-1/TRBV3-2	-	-	TGTGCCAGCAGCCGTCACAGCACCGGGGAGCTGTTTTTT	CASSRHSTGELFF
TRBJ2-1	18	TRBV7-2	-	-	TGTGCCAGCAGCCAATCGTTTATTGCGGGAAGCTCCTACAATGAGCAGTTCTTC	CASSQSFIAGSSYNEQFF
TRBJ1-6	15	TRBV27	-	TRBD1	TGTGCCAGCAGTTTAGGAAGACAGGGAGGTTCACCCCTCCACTTT	CASSLGRQGGSPLHF
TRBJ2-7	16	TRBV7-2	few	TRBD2	TGTGCCAGCAGCTTAAGACTAGCGGGGGAACCGTACGAGCAGTACTTC	CASSLRLAGEPYEQYF
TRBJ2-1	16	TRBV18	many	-	TGTGCCAGCTCAACTAGGTACATGGACAGCTACAATGAGCAGTTCTTC	CASSTRYMDSYNEQFF
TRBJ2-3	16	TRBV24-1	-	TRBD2	TGTGCCACCAGTGATCCCGCCCGGGACTACACAGATACGCAGTATTTT	CATSDPARDYTDTQYF
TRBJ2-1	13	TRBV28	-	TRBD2	TGTGCCAGCAGGCGGTCAGCGGGAGGACGGCAGTTCTTC	CASRRSAGGRQFF
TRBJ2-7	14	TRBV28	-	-	TGTGCCAGCAGTGTTTTCCGGACAGCCTACGAGCAGTACTTC	CASSVFRTAYEQYF
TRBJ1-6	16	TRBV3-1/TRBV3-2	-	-	TGTGCCAGCAGCCAAGATCGCCAGTCCGTGAATTCACCCCTCCACTTT	CASSQDRQSVNSPLHF
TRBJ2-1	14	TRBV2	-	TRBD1	TGTGCCAGCACTCGGGACAGGGGCTACAATGAGCAGTTCTTC	CASTRDRGYNEQFF
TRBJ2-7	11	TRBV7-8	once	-	TGTGCCAGCAGCCAATATTACGAGCAGTACTTC	CASSQYYEQYF
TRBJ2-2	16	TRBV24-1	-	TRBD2	TGTGCCACCAGTGAACATGGGACTAGCCTCACCGGGGAGCTGTTTTTT	CATSEHGTSLTGELFF
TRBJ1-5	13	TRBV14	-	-	TGTGCCAGCAGCCGACAGGTTAATCAGCCCCAGCATTTT	CASSRQVNQPQHF
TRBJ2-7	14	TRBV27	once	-	TGTGCCAGCAGTTTATCGGGGGGGGCTGGCGAGCAGTACTTC	CASSLSGGAGEQYF
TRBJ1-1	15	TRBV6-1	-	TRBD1	TGTGCCAGCAGTGAACGACAGGGTGTTGGCACTGAAGCTTTCTTT	CASSERQGVGTEAFF
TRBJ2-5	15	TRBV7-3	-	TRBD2	TGTGCCAGCAGCGCAGGGTCGGGAGGAAAAGAGACCCAGTACTTC	CASSAGSGGKETQYF
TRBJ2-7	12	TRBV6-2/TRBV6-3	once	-	TGTGCCAGCAGCAACACAGGGAGCGAGCAGTACTTC	CASSNTGSEQYF
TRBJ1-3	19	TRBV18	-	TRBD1	TGTGCCAGCTCACCACGATTATCCACGACAGGGGGCCTAGGAAACACCATATATTTT	CASSPRLSTTGGLGNTIYF
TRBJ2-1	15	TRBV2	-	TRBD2	TGTGCCAGCAGTCCCGGGACTAGTAGAAACAATGAGCAGTTCTTC	CASSPGTSRNNEQFF
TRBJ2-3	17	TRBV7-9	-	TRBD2	TGTGCCAGCAGCTTAGAAGCGGGAGACAGGAGCACAGATACGCAGTATTTT	CASSLEAGDRSTDTQYF
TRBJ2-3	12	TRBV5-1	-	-	TGCGCCAGCACCGGGGGCACAGATACGCAGTATTTT	CASTGGTDTQYF
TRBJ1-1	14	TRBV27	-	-	TGTGCCAGCAGTTTAGGAGTCAGGAACACTGAAGCTTTCTTT	CASSLGVRNTEAFF
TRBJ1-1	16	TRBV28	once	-	TGTGCCAGCCGCAGTTTAAATCCCCGGGGATACACTGAAGCTTTCTTT	CASRSLNPRGYTEAFF
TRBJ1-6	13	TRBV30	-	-	TGTGCCTGGATTGTCAGGCGGGGATCACCCCTCCACTTT	CAWIVRRGSPLHF
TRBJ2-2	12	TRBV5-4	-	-	TGTGCCAGCAGCTTCCAGGCCGGGGAGCTGTTTTTT	CASSFQAGELFF
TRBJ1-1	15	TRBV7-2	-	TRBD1	TGTGCCAGCAGCTTATCGGGACAGTCCCGCGGAATGGCTTTCTTT	CASSLSGQSRGMAFF
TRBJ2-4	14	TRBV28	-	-	TGTGCCAGCAGTTTAGGACTAGCCAAAAACATTCAGTACTTC	CASSLGLAKNIQYF
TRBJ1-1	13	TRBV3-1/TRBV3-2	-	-	TGTGCCAGCAGCCACGGGGAGAGGTCCGGGGCTTTCTTT	CASSHGERSGAFF
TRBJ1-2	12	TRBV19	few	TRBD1	TGTGCCAGCCGGACAGGGTCCTATGGCTACACCTTC	CASRTGSYGYTF
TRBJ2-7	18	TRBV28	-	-	TGTGCCACCTTCGCAGGGGGCGTACTAGCGGGCAGCTCCTACGAGCAGTACTTC	CATFAGGVLAGSSYEQYF
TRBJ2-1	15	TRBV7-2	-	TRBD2	TGTGCCAGCAGCGCCCCGGGACTAGGAAGAAATGAGCAGTTCTTC	CASSAPGLGRNEQFF
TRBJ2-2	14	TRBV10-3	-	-	TGTGCCATCAGTACGAAGCCGAACACCGGGGAGCTGTTTTTT	CAISTKPNTGELFF
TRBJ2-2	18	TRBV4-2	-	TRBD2	TGTGCCAGCAACCCGGGACTAGCGGGAGGCCTAAACACCGGGGAGCTGTTTTTT	CASNPGLAGGLNTGELFF
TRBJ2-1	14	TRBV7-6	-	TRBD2	TGTGCCAGCAGCCGACGCCCGGGAGGGAATGAGCAGTTCTTC	CASSRRPGGNEQFF
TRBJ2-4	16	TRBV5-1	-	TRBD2	TGCGCCAGCAGCTTAACCCCTGGACTAGCAGAAAACATTCAGTACTTC	CASSLTPGLAENIQYF
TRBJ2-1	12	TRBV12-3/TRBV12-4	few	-	TGTGCCAGCAGCCGAGGATACAATGAGCAGTTCTTC	CASSRGYNEQFF
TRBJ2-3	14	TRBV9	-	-	TGTGCCAGCAGCGTAGACAGGGTTGCAGATACGCAGTATTTT	CASSVDRVADTQYF
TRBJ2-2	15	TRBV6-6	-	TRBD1	TGTGCCAGCAGTCATAGGACAGGGGGCACCGGGGAGCTGTTTTTT	CASSHRTGGTGELFF
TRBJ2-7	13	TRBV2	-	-	TGTGCCAGCAGGTTCTTACAGGGTTACGAGCAGTACTTC	CASRFLQGYEQYF
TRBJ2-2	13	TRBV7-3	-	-	TGTGCCAGCAGCTCCCAGGACACCGGGGAGCTGTTTTTT	CASSSQDTGELFF
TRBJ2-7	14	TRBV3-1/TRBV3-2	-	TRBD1	TGTGCCAGCAGCCAATTGAACACAGGGGGTGAGCAGTACTTC	CASSQLNTGGEQYF
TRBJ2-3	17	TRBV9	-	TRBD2	TGTGCCAGCAGTCCTCCGGGACTAGCGGGAGGTACAGATACGCAGTATTTT	CASSPPGLAGGTDTQYF
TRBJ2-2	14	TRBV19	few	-	TGTGCCAGCTACGGACAGCTGAACACCGGGGAGCTGTTTTTT	CASYGQLNTGELFF
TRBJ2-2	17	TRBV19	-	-	TGTGCCAGTAGTCCTCGACAAGAGACAGCAAACACCGGGGAGCTGTTTTTT	CASSPRQETANTGELFF
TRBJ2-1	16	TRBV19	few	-	TGTGCCAGTACGACTCGTAGGGAGAGCTCCTACAATGAGCAGTTCTTC	CASTTRRESSYNEQFF
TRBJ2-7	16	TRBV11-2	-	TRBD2	TGTGCCAGCAGCTTAGATCGACTAGCGGGAGTCTCCGAGCAGTACTTC	CASSLDRLAGVSEQYF
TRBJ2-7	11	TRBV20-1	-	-	TGCAGTGTCCCGAGCTCCTACGAGCAGTACTTC	CSVPSSYEQYF
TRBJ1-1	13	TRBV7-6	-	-	TGTGCCAGCAGCTTAGTGTTCGACACTGAAGCTTTCTTT	CASSLVFDTEAFF
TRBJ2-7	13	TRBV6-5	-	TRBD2	TGTGCCACCGGACGGGGAGGGCCCTACGAGCAGTACTTC	CATGRGGPYEQYF
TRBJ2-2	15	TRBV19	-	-	TGTGCCAGTAGTATAGGGGACATAAACACCGGGGAGCTGTTTTTT	CASSIGDINTGELFF
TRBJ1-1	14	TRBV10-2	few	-	TGCGCCAGCAGTGGGGCCGCAGGGAACACTGAAGCTTTCTTT	CASSGAAGNTEAFF
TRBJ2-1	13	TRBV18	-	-	TGTGCCAGCTCCCCGGGACACTACAATGAGCAGTTCTTC	CASSPGHYNEQFF
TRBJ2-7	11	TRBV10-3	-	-	TGTGCCATCCGAAGAGGGCCGCGGCAGTACTTC	CAIRRGPRQYF
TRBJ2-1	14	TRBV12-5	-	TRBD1	TGTGCTAGTGGTTCCCCGGGACAGGTCAATGAGCAGTTCTTC	CASGSPGQVNEQFF